The 16 T cell receptor beta chains reported below all come from one sample, sequenced in a study of shared clonotypes between healthy human individuals. Assay: immunoSEQ multiplex PCR; the TCRdb copy retains only in-frame clones and omits some. The sample consists of about 380,000 clones, approximately 96% of them appearing once. Sequences were obtained from memory CD8+ T cells sorted from blood. Indicated subset: CD45RO+ cells pooled with CCR7-negative TemRA cells. These receptors were collected from a man younger than 40 in good health.

Concerning this clone itself: The sample holds other DNA sequences that translate to the same CDR3. The chain employs TRBV7-9 and TRBJ1-3; D is ambiguous. The germline gives CDR1 SEHNR, CDR2 FQNEAQ (reference sequence). Trimming shortened V by 6 bases and J by 0 bases, and 3 bases separated the two germline ends. This CDR3 region has 12 residues. Here the CDR3 reads CASSFSGNTIYF. CDR3 nucleotides: TGTGCCAGCAGTTTCTCTGGAAACACCATATATTTT.

The chain has TRBV28 and TRBJ2-7; 7 bases are shared with TRBD1. With 4 bases clipped from V and 2 bases from J, the junction kept 5 bases outside the gene matches. Germline lookup yields CDR1 MDHEN and CDR2 SYDVKM. This CDR3 has 14 residues. CDR3 DNA: TGTGCCAGCAGTTATTGGGACAGCCCCTACGAGCAGTACTTC. Protein sequence: CASSYWDSPYEQYF.

The chain has TRBV30 and TRBJ2-1; the D is unclear. Germline values: CDR1 GTSNPN, CDR2 SVGIG (reference sequence). The CDR3 is made up of 12 amino acids. Trimming cost V 5 bases and J 15 bases, with 20 bases left between them. CDR3 DNA sequence: TGTGCCTGGTCCTCCCGGCAGGCGCGGCGGTTCTTC. Translation gives CAWSSRQARRFF.

V gene TRBV7-2 combines with J gene TRBJ2-7, with D hard to call. The germline CDR1 and CDR2 sequences are SGHTA and FQGNSA. There are 13 residues in the CDR3. V was trimmed by 3 bases and J by 0 bases, leaving 6 bases between them. As DNA, the CDR3 is TGTGCCAGCAGCTTGCGCCCCTCCTACGAGCAGTACTTC. Its translation is CASSLRPSYEQYF. The variable domain in full, completed from reference TRBV7-2 and TRBJ2-7, reads GAGVSQSPSNKVTEKGKDVELRCDPISGHTALYWYRQSLGQGLEFLIYFQGNSAPDKSGLPSDRFSAERTGGSVSTLTIQRTQQEDSAVYLCASSLRPSYEQYFGPGTRLTVT.

CDR3 region: CASAPWGGLQETQYF. The DNA of the CDR3 is TGTGCCAGCGCCCCTTGGGGGGGGCTTCAAGAGACCCAGTACTTC. The chain employs TRBV27 and TRBJ2-5, with D tentatively TRBD2 (7 bases). V was cut by 8 bases and J by 2 bases, with 18 bases left in between. Germline V gene sequence: CDR1 MNHEY, CDR2 SMNVEV (reference sequence). This CDR3 has 15 residues.

V and J are TRBV7-3 and TRBJ2-3, with TRBD2 matching over 13 bases. V was clipped by 5 bases and J by 3 bases; unmatched bases: 5. Looked up from germline, CDR1 is SGHTA and CDR2 is FQGTGA. This CDR3 contains 16 residues. Here the CDR3 reads CASSTWTSGSTDTQYF. CDR3 nucleotide sequence: TGTGCCAGCAGCACATGGACTAGCGGGAGTACAGATACGCAGTATTTT.

This chain connects TRBV2 to TRBJ2-1, with 10 bases lining up with TRBD2. CDR1 and CDR2 from the germline V gene are SNHLY and FYNNEI. This CDR3 has 13 amino acids. Germline trimming cut 11 bases from V and 2 bases from J; bases unmatched to any gene: 3. The CDR3 is CAVTSGAYNEQFF. The CDR3 region has the DNA TGTGCCGTAACTAGCGGGGCCTACAATGAGCAGTTCTTC.

The J gene is TRBJ1-1, the V gene TRBV5-6; tentatively, D is TRBD1 (6 bases). This CDR3 is built from 17 residues. With 4 bases removed from V and 1 base from J, the gap between germline ends came to 20 bases. Germline V gene lookup returns CDR1 SGHDT and CDR2 YYEEEE. The DNA for the CDR3 is TGTGCCAGCAGCCCACACACGAGGACAGAAAAGAACACTGAAGCTTTCTTT. It is translated as CASSPHTRTEKNTEAFF.

This sequence joins TRBV28 and TRBJ2-2; D is undetermined. The CDR3 has 14 amino acids. Germline CDR1 MDHEN, CDR2 SYDVKM. Trimming cost V 2 bases and J 6 bases, with 10 bases left between them. The CDR3 spells CASSLDLPPGELFF. DNA of the CDR3: TGTGCCAGCAGTTTAGATCTACCGCCCGGGGAGCTGTTTTTT.

This CDR3 reads CAISRSEGAFYEQYF. The CDR3 bases are TGTGCCATCAGCCGGAGCGAGGGGGCTTTCTACGAGCAGTACTTC. The gene calls are TRBV10-3 and TRBJ2-7; 7 bases are a match to TRBD1. Germline assignment: CDR1 ENHRY and CDR2 SYGVKD. Unmatched junction bases numbered 11, after V lost 6 bases and J lost 3 bases. The CDR3 runs to 15 residues.

The chain is built from TRBV29-1 and TRBJ2-7; perhaps D is TRBD1 or TRBD2 (5 bases each). V shed 4 bases and J shed 1 base, with 17 bases lying between them. The CDR3 length is 15 residues. Germline CDR1 reads SQVTM; CDR2 reads ANQGSEA. In DNA, the CDR3 is TGCAGCGTTGCCGATCTGGGGGTAGGGTCCTACGAGCAGTACTTC. Amino acid sequence: CSVADLGVGSYEQYF.

CDR3 loop: CASSLGTPKLQPQHF. DNA for the CDR3: TGTGCCAGCAGCCTCGGGACACCCAAACTGCAGCCCCAGCATTTT. The genes are TRBV28 and TRBJ1-5; TRBD1 might be the D (6 bases). CDR3 length: 15 amino acids. V shed 6 bases and J shed 7 bases, with 19 bases lying between them. Germline-derived CDR1 and CDR2 are MDHEN and SYDVKM. The entire variable domain, with the rest obtained from reference TRBV28 and TRBJ1-5, is as follows: DVKVTQSSRYLVKRTGEKVFLECVQDMDHENMFWYRQDPGLGLRLIYFSYDVKMKEKGDIPEGYSVSREKKERFSLILESASTNQTSMYLCASSLGTPKLQPQHFGDGTRLSIL.

J is TRBJ1-2 and V is TRBV28; D not resolved. The CDR3 is made up of 11 amino acids. Between the trimmed V and J ends, which lost 4 bases and 7 bases, there was a span of 7 bases. Germline assignment: CDR1 MDHEN and CDR2 SYDVKM. CDR3 DNA: TGTGCCAGCAGTTGGTGGGTTGGCTACACCTTC. This codes for CASSWWVGYTF.

The CDR3 loop is CASNGLAGGPDTQYF. The CDR3 nucleotides read TGCGCCAGCAACGGACTAGCGGGAGGCCCAGATACGCAGTATTTT. This chain joins TRBV5-1 and TRBJ2-3; 14 bases line up with TRBD2. This CDR3 region has 15 residues. After removal of 6 bases from V and 4 bases from J, the junction contained 4 bases not matched to a gene. CDR1 and CDR2 (germline): SGHRS, YFSETQ.

This chain uses TRBV7-6 with TRBJ2-3, with a tentative D call TRBD1 (5 bases). There are 13 residues in the CDR3. Germline assignment: CDR1 SGHVS and CDR2 FNYEAQ. V gave up 8 bases and J gave up 0 bases, with 9 bases separating them. As DNA, the CDR3 is TGTGCCAGCGGGGCTACTAGCACAGATACGCAGTATTTT. Amino acids: CASGATSTDTQYF.

With regard to this clone: Other DNA sequences from this sample encode an identical CDR3 as well. The genes are TRBV18 and TRBJ2-1; 11 bases align to TRBD2. The CDR3 has 15 amino acids. J lost 3 bases, V lost 5 bases, and 3 bases had no gene match. Germline V CDR1 and CDR2: KGHSH, LQKENI. CDR3 sequence (DNA): TGTGCCAGCTCAAGGACTAGCGGGTTCTACAATGAGCAGTTCTTC. Translation: CASSRTSGFYNEQFF. Supplemented by reference TRBV18 and TRBJ2-1, the full variable domain reads NAGVMQNPRHLVRRRGQEARLRCSPMKGHSHVYWYRQLPEEGLKFMVYLQKENIIDESGMPKERFSAEFPKEGPSILRIQQVVRGDSAAYFCASSRTSGFYNEQFFGPGTRLTVL.